The next 11 T cell receptor beta chains were all read from a single sample in a study of molecular identifiers for immune sequencing clone quantification (dated by TCRdb to the late 2010s). Library construction relied on PCR. For sequencing, an Illumina HiSeq 4000 was employed. The raw public data were reprocessed by TCRdb itself: fastp quality trimming at Q25, MiXCR clonotype calling, in-frame beta chains only. Each entry is one CDR3 protein sequence, shown with its most common DNA and genes. The sample has some 650,000 distinct CDR3 sequences on record, less than 20% of them singletons. The ten largest account for roughly 0.9% of the sample. The sequenced material came from naive CD8+ T cells from blood, with Jurkat cell RNA spiked in. Read against the paper, the sample's cell subset or site label means: FACS-sorted CD8+CD4-CCR7+CD45RA+ naive T cells. The receptors were sampled from a human donor in good health. Some libraries in this study had Jurkat cell RNA spiked in.

This clonotype was seen at least ten times. The chain joins TRBV12-3 or TRBV12-4 to TRBJ2-3; TRBD2 matches at 13 bases. Trimming cost V 6 bases and J 4 bases; bases outside gene matches: 7. The CDR3 totals 16 residues. CDR3 amino acids: CASSPTSGGDSDTQYF. CDR3 sequence (DNA): TGTGCCAGCAGCCCAACTAGCGGGGGGGATTCAGATACGCAGTATTTT.

A word on this clonotype: Germline and junction disagree at one end, which may indicate a read error. This chain links TRBV7-3 with TRBJ2-1; a possible D gene is TRBD2 (7 bases). CDR3 length: 20 amino acids. Germline values: CDR1 SGHTA, CDR2 FQGTGA. The CDR3: CASSPLVDWRGRGSYSEQFF. The DNA of the CDR3 is TGTGCCAGCAGCCCCTTAGTAGATTGGAGGGGGAGGGGCTCCTACAGTGAGCAGTTCTTC.

This clonotype was seen a handful of times. This chain links TRBV29-1 with TRBJ2-7, with D possibly matching TRBD2 (6 bases). There are 16 residues in the CDR3. The V gene's germline CDR1 is SQVTM and CDR2 ANQGSEA. Trimming stripped 4 bases from V and 3 bases from J, with 22 bases between. The CDR3 DNA sequence: TGCAGCGTTGTGGAGATTAGCGGAGACCAGCACTACGAGCAGTACTTC. Its translation is CSVVEISGDQHYEQYF.

The table lists this clonotype with many counts. V usage is TRBV5-4 and J usage is TRBJ2-7; possible D gene TRBD1, 6 bases. This CDR3 is built from 13 residues. Trimming removed 4 bases from V and 2 bases from J, with 10 bases in between. CDR1 is SGHNT, CDR2 YYREEE, per germline (reference sequence). CDR3 loop: CASSGGHTYEQYF. The CDR3 DNA is TGTGCCAGCAGCGGGGGACACACCTACGAGCAGTACTTC.

This chain connects TRBV5-1 to TRBJ2-7; possibly TRBD1 or TRBD2 for D (5 bases each). V shed 0 bases and J shed 0 bases, with 10 bases lying between them. This CDR3 is 15 amino acids long. CDR1 is SGHRS, CDR2 YFSETQ, per germline. The DNA of the CDR3 is TGCGCCAGCAGCTTGGATTGGGGGAGCTCCTACGAGCAGTACTTC. This sequence encodes CASSLDWGSSYEQYF.

This clonotype was observed many times. This chain links TRBV19 with TRBJ2-3; D perhaps matches TRBD2 (6 bases). This CDR3 is 16 amino acids long. V was clipped by 1 base and J by 3 bases, with 14 bases between them. Germline values: CDR1 LNHDA, CDR2 SQIVND (reference sequence). The CDR3 here is CASSIGPGLGTDTQYF. CDR3 coding DNA: TGTGCCAGTAGTATAGGCCCGGGACTCGGAACAGATACGCAGTATTTT.

This clonotype was counted many times. The chain joins TRBV29-1 to TRBJ2-7; TRBD2 aligns across 7 bases. The germline V gene encodes CDR1 SQVTM and CDR2 ANQGSEA. The V gene end was trimmed by 3 bases and the J gene end by 5 bases; junction bases not matched to a gene: 4. This CDR3 is 12 amino acids long. CDR3 coding DNA: TGCAGCGTTGACGGGAGGTGGAACGAGCAGTACTTC. This gives the protein CSVDGRWNEQYF.

This clonotype was counted at least ten times. The J gene is TRBJ2-2, the V gene TRBV5-1; no reliable D call. This CDR3 region has 12 residues. The germline gives CDR1 SGHRS, CDR2 YFSETQ. Trimming removed 5 bases from V and 8 bases from J, with 10 bases in between. CDR3 DNA sequence: TGCGCCAGCAGAGGCCCAGGAGGGGAGCTGTTTTTT. This encodes CASRGPGGELFF.

With regard to this clonotype: Just one base apart from a much larger clone, this may be a read error. The V call is TRBV12-3 or TRBV12-4, the J call TRBJ2-3; unclear D gene. The CDR3 consists of 11 residues. This CDR3 reads CAGSYEDTQYF. The CDR3 coding sequence is TGTGCCGGCAGTTACGAGGATACGCAGTATTTT.

A remark on this clonotype: Given a much more abundant clone one base away, this may be a read error. V usage is TRBV6-2 or TRBV6-3 and J usage is TRBJ1-5; no firm D call. V dropped 8 bases and J dropped 4 bases, with 9 bases sitting between them. The CDR3 runs to 12 residues. Germline V CDR1 and CDR2: MNHEY, SVGEGT. CDR3 DNA: TGTGCCAGCCGGGCAGCTAATCAGCCCCAGCATTTT. It is translated as CASRAANQPQHF.

In regard to this clonotype: This may come from a read error, since a much larger clone is one base off. The V and J genes are TRBV4-3 and TRBJ2-7; D might be TRBD2 (6 bases). In germline, CDR1 is LGHNA, CDR2 YSLEER. V was pared by 4 bases and J by 5 bases, with 18 bases between. CDR3 size: 15 residues. The CDR3: CASSRDRRLGDEQYF. The CDR3 nucleotides read TGCGCCAGCAGCCGAGATAGACGACTAGGGGACGAGCAGTACTTC.